These 8 T cell receptor beta chains were sequenced from one sample in a study of T cell changes during pregnancy in multiple sclerosis. Libraries were prepared by immunoSEQ multiplex PCR; TCRdb keeps only in-frame clonotypes and omits some of them. The table records fewer than 25,000 clones, over 85% of them present only once. The material was CD8+ T cells from peripheral blood mononuclear cells, obtained in the third trimester of pregnancy. The receptors were gathered from a female donor in good health, enrolled as a control in a pregnancy study.

The rearrangement links TRBV16 to TRBJ2-5; 8 nucleotides align to TRBD2. Germline-derived CDR1 and CDR2 are KGHSY and FQNENV. V was clipped by 6 bases and J by 4 bases; unmatched bases: 10. The CDR3 totals 15 residues. The CDR3 coding sequence is TGTGCCAGCAGACTGACGGGGGGGGCCTCAGAGACCCAGTACTTC. Its protein is CASRLTGGASETQYF.

V and J are TRBV7-6 and TRBJ2-2, with 9 nucleotides matching TRBD1. The CDR3 sequence is 16 residues long. V was pared by 6 bases and J by 4 bases, with 9 bases of the junction left unmatched. CDR1 and CDR2 from the germline V gene are SGHVS and FNYEAQ. CDR3 coding DNA: TGTGCCAGCAGTGATACAGGGGGCGCGGGCACCGGGGAGCTGTTTTTT. This translates into CASSDTGGAGTGELFF. Combining the CDR3 with reference TRBV7-6 and TRBJ2-2 gives the whole variable domain GAGVSQSPRYKVTKRGQDVALRCDPISGHVSLYWYRQALGQGPEFLTYFNYEAQQDKSGLPNDRFSAERPEGSISTLTIQRTEQRDSAMYRCASSDTGGAGTGELFFGEGSRLTVL.

V is TRBV4-1 and J is TRBJ2-7; 9 bases fit TRBD1. From germline, CDR1 is MGHRA and CDR2 YSYEKL. CDR3 length: 15 residues. J gave up 4 bases and V 4 bases, and 8 bases lay outside the gene matches. In nucleotides, the CDR3 is TGCGCCAGCAGCCTAACAGGGGGCGCCGGGTACGAGCAGTACTTC. Protein: CASSLTGGAGYEQYF.

This sequence joins TRBV12-5 and TRBJ2-5; TRBD2 agrees at 8 bases. The CDR3 is 15 amino acids. Trimming at V came to 6 bases and at J to 5 bases, leaving 11 bases not matched to a gene. The V gene's germline CDR1 is LGHNT and CDR2 FRNRAP. The CDR3 nucleotides are TGTGCTAGTGGGTCCCCCGGGGGGGGGATGGAGACCCAGTACTTC. Amino acid sequence: CASGSPGGGMETQYF. Supplemented by reference TRBV12-5 and TRBJ2-5, the full variable domain reads DARVTQTPRHKVTEMGQEVTMRCQPILGHNTVFWYRQTMMQGLELLAYFRNRAPLDDSGMPKDRFSAEMPDATLATLKIQPSEPRDSAVYFCASGSPGGGMETQYFGPGTRLLVL.

This clone occurred a few times. The V and J genes are TRBV5-8 and TRBJ2-7; D is possibly TRBD2 (6 bases). V was pared by 6 bases and J by 7 bases, with 23 bases between. The CDR3 covers 15 residues. In germline, CDR1 is SGHTS, CDR2 YDEGEE. CDR3 sequence (DNA): TGTGCCAGCACTACAGGCGGGGCACGGCTGAGGGAGCAGTACTTC. It codes for CASTTGGARLREQYF.

The chain uses TRBV19 and TRBJ2-1; 13 bases map to TRBD2. Germline V CDR1 and CDR2: LNHDA, SQIVND (reference sequence). The CDR3 is 16 amino acids. The J segment lost 7 bases and the V segment lost 1 base, leaving 4 bases of the junction unmatched. CDR3 nucleotide sequence: TGTGCCAGTAGTATAGTACCGGGACTAGCGGGAAATGAGCAGTTCTTC. Translation gives CASSIVPGLAGNEQFF.

The chain links TRBV5-1 to TRBJ2-7; 7 nucleotides agree with TRBD2. V lost 4 bases and J lost 0; bases outside the gene matches: 1. From germline, CDR1 is SGHRS and CDR2 YFSETQ. The CDR3 sequence is 13 residues long. This CDR3 is CASSPGGSYEQYF. CDR3 DNA sequence: TGCGCCAGCAGCCCGGGGGGCTCCTACGAGCAGTACTTC.

In its sample, this clone was seen once. The rearrangement links TRBV5-5 to TRBJ2-1; 8 nucleotides align to TRBD2. Germline CDR1 reads SGHKS; CDR2 reads YYEKEE (reference sequence). V was pared by 1 base and J by 3 bases, with 3 bases of the junction left unmatched. This CDR3 comprises 15 residues. The CDR3 protein is CASSLWRGDYNEQFF. The CDR3 DNA follows: TGTGCCAGCAGCTTGTGGCGGGGGGACTACAATGAGCAGTTCTTC.